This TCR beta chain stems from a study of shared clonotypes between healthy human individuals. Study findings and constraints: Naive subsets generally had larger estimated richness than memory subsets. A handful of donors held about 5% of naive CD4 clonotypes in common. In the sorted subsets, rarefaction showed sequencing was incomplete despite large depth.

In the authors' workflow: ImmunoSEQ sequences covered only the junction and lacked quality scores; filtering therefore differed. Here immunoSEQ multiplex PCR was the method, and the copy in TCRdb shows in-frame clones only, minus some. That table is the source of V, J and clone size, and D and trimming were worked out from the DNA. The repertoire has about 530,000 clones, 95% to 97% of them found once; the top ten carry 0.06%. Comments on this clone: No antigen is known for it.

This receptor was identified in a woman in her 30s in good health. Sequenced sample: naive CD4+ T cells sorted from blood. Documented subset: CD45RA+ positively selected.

The CDR3 DNA reads as TGTGCCAGTAGTACAGGGGGCTATGGCTACACCTTC. This sequence encodes CASSTGGYGYTF. The chain uses TRBV19 and TRBJ1-2, with 7 bases lining up with TRBD1. The CDR3 runs to 12 residues. The trim removed 4 bases at V and 4 bases at J, leaving 0 bases unmatched. CDR1 and CDR2 from the germline V gene are LNHDA and SQIVND (reference sequence).